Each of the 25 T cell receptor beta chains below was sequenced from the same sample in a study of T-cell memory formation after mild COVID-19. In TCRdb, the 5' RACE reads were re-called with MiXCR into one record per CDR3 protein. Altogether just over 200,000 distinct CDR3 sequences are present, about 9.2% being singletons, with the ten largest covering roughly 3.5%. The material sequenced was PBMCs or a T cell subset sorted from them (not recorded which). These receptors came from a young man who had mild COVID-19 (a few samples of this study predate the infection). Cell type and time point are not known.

CDR3 nucleotides: TGTGCCAGCAGCCAAGATAGGGGCAGCCTTCCTAGGGAGCAGTTCTTC. It encodes CASSQDRGSLPREQFF. The V call is TRBV3-1, the J call TRBJ2-1, with D tentatively TRBD1 (5 bases). The germline V gene encodes CDR1 LGHDT and CDR2 YNNKEL (reference sequence). The CDR3 loop spans 16 amino acids. Trimming left V 0 bases short and J 10 bases short, with 19 bases between.

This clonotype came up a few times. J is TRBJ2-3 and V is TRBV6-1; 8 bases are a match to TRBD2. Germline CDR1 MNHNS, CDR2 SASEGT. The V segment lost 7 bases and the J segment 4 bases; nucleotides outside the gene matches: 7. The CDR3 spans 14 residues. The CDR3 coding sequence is TGTGCCAGCACCGCGGGGGGCCCCCCAGATACGCAGTATTTT. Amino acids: CASTAGGPPDTQYF.

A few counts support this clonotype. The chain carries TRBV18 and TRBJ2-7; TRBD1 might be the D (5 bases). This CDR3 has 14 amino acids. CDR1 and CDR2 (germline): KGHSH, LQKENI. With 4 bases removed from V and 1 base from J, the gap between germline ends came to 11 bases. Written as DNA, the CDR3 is TGTGCCAGCTCACGCGACAGAGCTTCCTACGAGCAGTACTTC. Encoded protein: CASSRDRASYEQYF.

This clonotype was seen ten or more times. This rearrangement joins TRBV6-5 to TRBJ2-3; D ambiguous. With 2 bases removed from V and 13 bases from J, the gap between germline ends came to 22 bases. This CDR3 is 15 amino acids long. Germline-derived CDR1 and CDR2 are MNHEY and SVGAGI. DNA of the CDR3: TGTGCCAGCAGTTACATCAGAGACCCCCGTATCCTAGAGTATTTT. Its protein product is CASSYIRDPRILEYF.

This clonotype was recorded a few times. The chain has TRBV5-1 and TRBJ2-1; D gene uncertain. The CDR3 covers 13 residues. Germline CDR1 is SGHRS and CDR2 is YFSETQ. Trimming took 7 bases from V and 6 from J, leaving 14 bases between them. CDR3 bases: TGCGCCAGCGGGTTAGACGGAATCAATGAGCAGTTCTTC. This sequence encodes CASGLDGINEQFF.

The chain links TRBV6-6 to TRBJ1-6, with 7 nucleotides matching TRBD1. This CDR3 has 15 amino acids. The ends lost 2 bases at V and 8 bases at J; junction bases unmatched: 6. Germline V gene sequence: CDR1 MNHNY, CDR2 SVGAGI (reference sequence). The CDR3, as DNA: TGTGCCAGCAGTTACAGCAGGGGGGAATATTCACCCCTCCACTTT. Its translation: CASSYSRGEYSPLHF.

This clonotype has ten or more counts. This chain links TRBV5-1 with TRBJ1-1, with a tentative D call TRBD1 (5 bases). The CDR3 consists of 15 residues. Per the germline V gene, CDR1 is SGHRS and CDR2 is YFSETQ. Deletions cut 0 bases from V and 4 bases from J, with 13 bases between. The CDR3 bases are TGCGCCAGCAGCTTGGGGTGGGGCGAGGTCACTGAAGCTTTCTTT. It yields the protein CASSLGWGEVTEAFF. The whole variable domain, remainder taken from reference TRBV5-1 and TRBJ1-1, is KAGVTQTPRYLIKTRGQQVTLSCSPISGHRSVSWYQQTPGQGLQFLFEYFSETQRNKGNFPGRFSGRQFSNSRSEMNVSTLELGDSALYLCASSLGWGEVTEAFFGQGTRLTVV.

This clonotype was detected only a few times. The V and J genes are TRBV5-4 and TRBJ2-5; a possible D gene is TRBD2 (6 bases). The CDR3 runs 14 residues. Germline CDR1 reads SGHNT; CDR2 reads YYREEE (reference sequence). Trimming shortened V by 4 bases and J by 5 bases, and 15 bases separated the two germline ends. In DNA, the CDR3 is TGTGCCAGCAGCCGCCGCGGGGAGGCGGAGACCCAGTACTTC. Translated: CASSRRGEAETQYF.

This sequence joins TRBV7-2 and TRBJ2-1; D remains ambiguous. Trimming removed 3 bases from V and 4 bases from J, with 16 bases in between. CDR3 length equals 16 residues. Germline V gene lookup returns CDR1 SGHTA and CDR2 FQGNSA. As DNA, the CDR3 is TGTGCCAGCAGCTTTTCACGTAGTACCCAGTACAATGAGCAGTTCTTC. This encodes CASSFSRSTQYNEQFF.

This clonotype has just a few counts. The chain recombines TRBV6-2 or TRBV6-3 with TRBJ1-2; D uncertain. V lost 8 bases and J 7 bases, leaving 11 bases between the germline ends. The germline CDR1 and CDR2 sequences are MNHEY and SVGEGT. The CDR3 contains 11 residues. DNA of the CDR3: TGTGCCAGCGCCATGGGAGGTGGCTACACCTTC. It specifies CASAMGGGYTF.

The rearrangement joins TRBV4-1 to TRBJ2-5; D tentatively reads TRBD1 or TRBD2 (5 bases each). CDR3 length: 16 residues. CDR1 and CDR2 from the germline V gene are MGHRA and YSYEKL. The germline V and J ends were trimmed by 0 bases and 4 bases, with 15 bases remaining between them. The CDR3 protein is CASSQDGTAIAETQYF. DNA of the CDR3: TGCGCCAGCAGCCAAGATGGGACGGCTATCGCAGAGACCCAGTACTTC.

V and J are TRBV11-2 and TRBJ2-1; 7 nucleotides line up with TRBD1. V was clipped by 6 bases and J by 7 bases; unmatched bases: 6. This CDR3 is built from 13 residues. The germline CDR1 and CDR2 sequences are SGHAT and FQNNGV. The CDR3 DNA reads TGTGCCAGCAGGAGGCAGGGGGAGAATGAGCAGTTCTTC. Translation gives CASRRQGENEQFF.

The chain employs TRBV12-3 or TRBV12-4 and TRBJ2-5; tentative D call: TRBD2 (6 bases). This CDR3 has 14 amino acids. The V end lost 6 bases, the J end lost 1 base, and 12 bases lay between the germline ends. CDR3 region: CASRLRDSQETQYF. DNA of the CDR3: TGTGCCAGCAGGCTCCGGGACTCCCAAGAGACCCAGTACTTC.

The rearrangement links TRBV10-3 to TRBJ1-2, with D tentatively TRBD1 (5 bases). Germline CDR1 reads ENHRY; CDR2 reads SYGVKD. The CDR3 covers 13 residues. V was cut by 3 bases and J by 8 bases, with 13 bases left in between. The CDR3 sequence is CAISERQIYGYTF. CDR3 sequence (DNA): TGTGCCATCAGTGAACGACAGATCTACGGCTACACCTTC.

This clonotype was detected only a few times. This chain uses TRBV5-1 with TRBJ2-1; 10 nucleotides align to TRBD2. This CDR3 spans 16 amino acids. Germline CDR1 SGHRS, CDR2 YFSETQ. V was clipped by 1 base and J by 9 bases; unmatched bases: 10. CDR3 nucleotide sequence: TGCGCCAGCAGCTTGCCCGGGACTAGCGCAAGGGGTGAGCAGTTCTTC. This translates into CASSLPGTSARGEQFF.

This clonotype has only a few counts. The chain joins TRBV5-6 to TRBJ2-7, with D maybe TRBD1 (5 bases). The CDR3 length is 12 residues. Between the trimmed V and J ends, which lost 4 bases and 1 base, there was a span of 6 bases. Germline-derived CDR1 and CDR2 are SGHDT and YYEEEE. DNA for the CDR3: TGTGCCAGCAGCAGACAGTCCTACGAGCAGTACGTC. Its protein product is CASSRQSYEQYV.

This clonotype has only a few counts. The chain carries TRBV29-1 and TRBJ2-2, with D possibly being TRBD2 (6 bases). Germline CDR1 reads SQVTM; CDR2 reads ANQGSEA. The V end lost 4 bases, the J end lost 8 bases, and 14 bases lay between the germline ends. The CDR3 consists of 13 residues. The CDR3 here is CSVGNPGTGELFF. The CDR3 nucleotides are TGCAGCGTTGGGAACCCCGGGACTGGGGAGCTGTTTTTT.

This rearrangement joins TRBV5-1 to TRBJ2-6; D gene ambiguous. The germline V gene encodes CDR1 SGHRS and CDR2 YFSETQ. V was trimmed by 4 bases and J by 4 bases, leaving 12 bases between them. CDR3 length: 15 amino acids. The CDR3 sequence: CASSLTRRGANVLTF. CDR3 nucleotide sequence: TGCGCCAGCAGCCTGACCCGACGGGGGGCCAACGTCCTGACTTTC.

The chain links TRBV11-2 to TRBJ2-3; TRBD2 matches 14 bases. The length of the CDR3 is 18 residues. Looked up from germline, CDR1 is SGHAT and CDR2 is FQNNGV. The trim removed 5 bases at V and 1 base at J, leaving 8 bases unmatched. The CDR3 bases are TGTGCCAGCAGCCAGGGGACTAGCGGGGGTGGGGGCACAGATACGCAGTATTTT. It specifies CASSQGTSGGGGTDTQYF.

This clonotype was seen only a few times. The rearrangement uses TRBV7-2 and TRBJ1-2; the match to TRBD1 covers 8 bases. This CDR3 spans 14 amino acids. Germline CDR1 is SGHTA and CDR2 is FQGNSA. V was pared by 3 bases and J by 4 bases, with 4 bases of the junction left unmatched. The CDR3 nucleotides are TGTGCCAGCAGCTTGGGACAGGAGCTCTATGGCTACACCTTC. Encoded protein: CASSLGQELYGYTF.

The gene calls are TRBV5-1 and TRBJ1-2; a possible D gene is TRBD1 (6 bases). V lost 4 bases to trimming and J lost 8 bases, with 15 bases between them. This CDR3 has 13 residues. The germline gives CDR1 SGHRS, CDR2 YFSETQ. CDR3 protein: CASSGRGRQGYTF. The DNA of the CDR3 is TGCGCCAGCAGCGGCAGGGGACGGCAAGGCTACACCTTC.

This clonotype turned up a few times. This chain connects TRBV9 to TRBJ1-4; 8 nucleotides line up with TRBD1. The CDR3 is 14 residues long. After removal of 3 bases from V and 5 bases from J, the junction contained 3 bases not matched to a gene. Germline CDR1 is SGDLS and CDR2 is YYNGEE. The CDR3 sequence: CASSGTGKNEKLFF. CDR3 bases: TGTGCCAGCAGCGGGACAGGGAAAAATGAAAAACTGTTTTTT.

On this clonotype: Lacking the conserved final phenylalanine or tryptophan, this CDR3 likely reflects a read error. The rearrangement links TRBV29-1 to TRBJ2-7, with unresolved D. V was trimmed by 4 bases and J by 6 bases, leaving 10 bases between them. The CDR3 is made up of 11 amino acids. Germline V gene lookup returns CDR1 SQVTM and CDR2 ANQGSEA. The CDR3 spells CSVGVGSEQYL. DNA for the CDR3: TGCAGCGTTGGGGTGGGTTCCGAGCAGTACTTA.

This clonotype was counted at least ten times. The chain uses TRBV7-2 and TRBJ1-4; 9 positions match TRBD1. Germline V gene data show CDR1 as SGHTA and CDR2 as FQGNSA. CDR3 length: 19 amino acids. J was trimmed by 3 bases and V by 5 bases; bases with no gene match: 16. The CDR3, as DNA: TGTGCCAGCAGCGGCTGGGACAGGGAACGAGGGAGGGCTAATGAAAAACTGTTTTTT. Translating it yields CASSGWDRERGRANEKLFF.

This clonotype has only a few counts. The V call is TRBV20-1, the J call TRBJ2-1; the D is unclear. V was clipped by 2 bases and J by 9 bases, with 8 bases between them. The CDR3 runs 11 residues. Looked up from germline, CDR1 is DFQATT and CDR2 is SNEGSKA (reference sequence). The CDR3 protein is CSARRALEQFF. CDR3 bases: TGCAGTGCTAGACGGGCTCTTGAGCAGTTCTTC.